Below are 3 T cell receptor beta chains sequenced from a single sample in a study of cytomegalovirus exposure and HLA in healthy donors. This PCR relied on a set of 60 Vbeta primers and 13 Jbeta primers. Assay: immunoSEQ multiplex PCR; the TCRdb copy retains only in-frame clones and omits some. Of more than 100,000 clones in the sample, approximately 80% were seen once. Sequenced input: PBMCs. These receptors were taken from a man aged 50-60 years in good health and CMV-seronegative.

A word on this clone: A read error may account for a junction end that differs from germline. V is TRBV29-1 and J is TRBJ1-2; 8 nucleotides agree with TRBD1. This CDR3 contains 14 residues. The germline V gene has CDR1 SQVTM and CDR2 ANQGSEA. The CDR3 coding sequence is TGCAGCGTTGAAACGGGGGGACAGGTCTATGGCTACCCCTTC. Its translation is CSVETGGQVYGYPF. The variable domain in full, with the rest retrieved from reference TRBV29-1 and TRBJ1-2, is SAVISQKPSRDICQRGTSLTIQCQVDSQVTMMFWYRQQPGQSLTLIATANQGSEATYESGFVIDKFPISRPNLTFSTLTVSNMSPEDSSIYLCSVETGGQVYGYPFGSGTRLTVV.

This clone has just a few counts. The chain is built from TRBV6-5 and TRBJ1-2; D possibly corresponds to TRBD1 (5 bases). CDR1 and CDR2 from the germline V gene are MNHEY and SVGAGI. This CDR3 is built from 15 residues. V shed 0 bases and J shed 0 bases, with 8 bases lying between them. The CDR3 DNA reads as TGTGCCAGCAGTTACTCCGACAGTTCTAACTATGGCTACACCTTC. The encoded protein is CASSYSDSSNYGYTF.

The chain employs TRBV19 and TRBJ1-5, with D possibly TRBD1 on 5 matching bases. This CDR3 is 14 amino acids long. Trimming removed 1 base at V and 1 base at J, with 5 bases between. Per the germline V gene, CDR1 is LNHDA and CDR2 is SQIVND (reference sequence). CDR3 loop: CASSIGGSNQPQHF. CDR3 DNA: TGTGCCAGTAGTATAGGGGGCAGCAATCAGCCCCAGCATTTT.